Listed here is a single TCR beta chain. These data come from a study of blood T cell repertoires in COVID-19. About the study: Acute and convalescent COVID-19 specimens originated in the United States, Italy and Spain. PBMCs, B-cell-depleted T cells, or T cells were the source of the cDNA or gDNA that made up the material.

In the original analysis: Estimated nucleated cell counts came from reference gene primer amplification. The table came from immunoSEQ multiplex PCR; TCRdb's copy has only in-frame clones and leaves some out. That table gives V, J and clone size, and the DNA gave D and trimming. The table records tens of thousands of clones, 86% of them present only once. The V and J ends lost 3 bases and 5 bases respectively, with 9 bases between them. Germline V CDR1 and CDR2: GTSNPN, SVGIG (reference sequence). The length of the CDR3 is 12 residues. The sequence was collected from a woman in her sixties or seventies with acute or convalescent COVID-19. The source material was peripheral blood. The genes are TRBV30 and TRBJ2-3, with D hard to call. The CDR3 region is CAWSPRLDTQYF. The DNA for the CDR3 is TGTGCCTGGAGCCCGAGGTTAGATACGCAGTATTTT.